Listed below are T cell receptor beta chains from one sample, sequenced in a study of cytomegalovirus exposure and HLA in healthy donors. Measured with immunoSEQ multiplex PCR; TCRdb has only the in-frame clones, and not every one. There are more than 100,000 clones in the sample; roughly 80% occur only once, and 2.1% lies in the top ten. Sequencing input: PBMCs. These receptors all stem from a man under 40 in good health and CMV-seronegative. CDR3s include the opening cysteine and the closing phenylalanine or tryptophan. A D gene is named only where the DNA matches it firmly. Only part of the rows carry a size: once, few, many, or a class if the clone is expanded.

j_gene	d_gene	abundance	v_gene	CDR3nt	CDR3aa
TRBJ2-2	TRBD1	.	TRBV5-1	TGCGCCAGCAGCACGGGACAGGCCTGGGGGACCGGGGAGCTGTTTTTT	CASSTGQAWGTGELFF
TRBJ2-7	.	.	TRBV27	TGTGCCAGCACCTCGAGCACGGGACATCTCCCTCGGGAGCAGTACTTC	CASTSSTGHLPREQYF
TRBJ1-1	TRBD1	few	TRBV4-2	TGTGCCAGCAGCCAAGATTGGGACAGGAACACTGAAGCTTTCTTT	CASSQDWDRNTEAFF
TRBJ1-2	.	.	TRBV30	TGTGCCTGGGACCCGTCGGGGGGGTATGGCTACACCTTC	CAWDPSGGYGYTF
TRBJ2-1	TRBD2	.	TRBV7-8	TGTGCCAGCAGCTTAGTACGGGGGGGGTCTGGTGAGCAGTTCTTC	CASSLVRGGSGEQFF
TRBJ1-2	TRBD1	.	TRBV9	TGTGCCAGCAGCGCATGGACAGGGGCTAACTATGGCTACACCTTC	CASSAWTGANYGYTF
TRBJ2-2	TRBD1	.	TRBV19	TGTGCCAGTAGTACAGGGGGCGCTTACACCGGGGAGCTGTTTTTT	CASSTGGAYTGELFF
TRBJ2-1	TRBD1	.	TRBV10-2	TGCGCCAGCAACTGGGACAGCAGCTCCTACAATGAGCAGTTCTTC	CASNWDSSSYNEQFF
TRBJ1-2	.	.	TRBV5-5	TGTGCCAGCAGCTCCCCCCCCACTCCTTACGGGTCCGACTATGGCTACACCTTC	CASSSPPTPYGSDYGYTF
TRBJ2-5	TRBD2	once	TRBV28	TGTGCCAGCAGTACCCTAGCGGGGAGGGAGACCCAGTACTTC	CASSTLAGRETQYF
TRBJ1-1	.	.	TRBV7-9	TGTTCCAGCACCGTAAGCGGGGGGATGAACACTGAAGCTTTCTTT	CSSTVSGGMNTEAFF
TRBJ1-1	.	.	TRBV7-8	TGTGCCAGCAGCCCACCCCGGGTCGACACTGAAGCTTTCTTT	CASSPPRVDTEAFF
TRBJ2-1	.	.	TRBV27	TGTGCCAGCAGTGCCGGGGAGTACAATGAGCAGTTCTTC	CASSAGEYNEQFF
TRBJ2-1	TRBD2	.	TRBV2	TGTGCCAGCAGTTTTTCCGGGACTAGTTTTAATGAGCAGTTCTTC	CASSFSGTSFNEQFF
TRBJ1-2	.	.	TRBV5-1	TGCGCCAGCAGCTCGAGCCCTGCGACGGGGTCTCGGAGCTATGGCTACACCTTC	CASSSSPATGSRSYGYTF
TRBJ2-1	.	.	TRBV5-6	TGTGCCAGCAGCTTGGCCGTAGCACCCTACAATGAGCAGTTCTTC	CASSLAVAPYNEQFF
TRBJ2-5	.	.	TRBV5-4	TGTGCCAGCAGCGCCTCGACAGGTGGGCAAGAGACCCAGTACTTC	CASSASTGGQETQYF
TRBJ2-3	.	.	TRBV9	TGTGCCAGCAGCCAAAAAATTCCCTCCCACAGGGAGACCACAGATACGCAGTATTTT	CASSQKIPSHRETTDTQYF
TRBJ1-2	.	.	TRBV5-1	TGCGCCAGCAGCTTGGAGCAGGGCTACTCTAACTATGGCTACACCTTC	CASSLEQGYSNYGYTF
TRBJ1-3	.	.	TRBV27	TGTGCCAGCAGGCCGAGGGCCTTCTCTGGAAACACCATATATTTT	CASRPRAFSGNTIYF
TRBJ1-4	.	.	TRBV5-1	TGCGCCAGCAGCTCCCCAGGGGAGGAAAAACTGTTTTTT	CASSSPGEEKLFF
TRBJ1-2	.	.	TRBV5-5	TGTGCCAGCAGCTTCGGACTCACTTATGACTATGGCTACACCTTC	CASSFGLTYDYGYTF
TRBJ2-7	TRBD1	.	TRBV5-1	TGCGCCAGCAGCGGGGACGGGACAGGCGCGTATCGACAGTACTTC	CASSGDGTGAYRQYF
TRBJ2-1	TRBD2	.	TRBV4-1	TGCGCCAGCAGCCAAGATCCTAGCGGGGACAATGAGCAGTTCTTC	CASSQDPSGDNEQFF
TRBJ1-1	.	few	TRBV7-9	TGTGCCAGCAGCCGGGCGGGGACTGAAGCTTTCTTT	CASSRAGTEAFF
TRBJ2-1	TRBD2	.	TRBV5-4	TGTGCCAGCAGCAAGACTAGCGGGGGAGGGCGTTACAATGAGCAGTTCTTC	CASSKTSGGGRYNEQFF
TRBJ2-7	TRBD1	.	TRBV6-6	TGTGCCAGCAGTTACTCGACAGGGGGCGCGGTCTACGAGCAGTACTTC	CASSYSTGGAVYEQYF
TRBJ1-2	TRBD1	.	TRBV7-2	TGTGCCAGCAGCCTCCATGGGACACAGGGGGAAGTTGGCTACACCTTC	CASSLHGTQGEVGYTF
TRBJ2-3	.	once	TRBV30	TGTGCCTCGGGGGTCACAGATACGCAGTATTTT	CASGVTDTQYF
TRBJ1-6	TRBD1	.	TRBV6-5	TGTGCCAGCAGACAGGGGAGGACCTCACCCCTCCACTTT	CASRQGRTSPLHF
TRBJ2-3	TRBD2	.	TRBV7-2	TGTGCCAGCAGCTCCCGGACTAGCGGGGGGGTCGCAGATACGCAGTATTTT	CASSSRTSGGVADTQYF
TRBJ2-5	TRBD2	.	TRBV11-2	TGTGCCAGCAGTGTAAGACTAGCGGGGGGCACAGAGACCCAGTACTTC	CASSVRLAGGTETQYF
TRBJ2-7	TRBD1	.	TRBV7-2	TGTGCCAGCACCTATGGACAGGGCTACGAGCAGTACTTC	CASTYGQGYEQYF